This TCR beta chain is from a study of patients and donors after allogeneic stem cell transplantation. CDR1 and CDR2 from the germline V gene are LGHDT and YNNKEL (reference sequence). This CDR3 comprises 16 residues. V trimming: 4 bases; J trimming: 0 bases; junction bases outside the gene matches: 9. TCRdb re-called the RT-PCR reads with MiXCR, one entry per CDR3 protein. Of 800,000 to 1,000,000 distinct CDR3 sequences in the sample, more than 15% were seen once. This TCR was recovered from a human donor who was either an allogeneic HSCT recipient or a stem cell or donor lymphocyte infusion donor (not recorded which). It is not recorded whose cells these are; they may come from a transplant donor. The chain carries TRBV3-1 and TRBJ2-7; TRBD1 agrees at 7 bases. The sequencing sample was made of blood, either unsorted or a sorted T cell fraction (not recorded which). The CDR3 DNA follows: TGTGCCAGCAGCCGGACGACAGGGTCGAGCTCCTACGAGCAGTACTTC. Amino acid sequence: CASSRTTGSSSYEQYF.